This T cell receptor (beta chain) is drawn from a study of cytomegalovirus exposure and HLA in healthy donors. Notes on the study in general: A later analysis, which compared TCR beta chains of equal frequency, found the HLA-associated ones more clonally expanded. Apparent HLA restriction characterized most CMV-associated TCR beta chains in a later analysis.

A multiplex PCR was run with 60 Vbeta primers and 13 Jbeta primers. Assay: immunoSEQ multiplex PCR; the TCRdb copy retains only in-frame clones and omits some. The sample records hundreds of thousands of clones, more than 55% being singletons. This clone was seen only a few times. Antigen specificity is unknown. Material: PBMCs. The origin of this receptor is a female donor in good health and CMV-seronegative.

CDR3 amino acids: CASSLGLAGGPGQETQYF. In DNA, the CDR3 is TGCGCCAGCAGCCTGGGACTAGCGGGAGGGCCGGGGCAAGAGACCCAGTACTTC. The gene calls are TRBV5-1 and TRBJ2-5; 16 positions agree with TRBD2. Germline V gives CDR1 SGHRS, CDR2 YFSETQ. J lost 2 bases, V lost 4 bases, and 8 bases had no gene match. There are 18 residues in the CDR3.